This record concerns one TCR beta chain sequence. The data originate from a study of glioma-infiltrating T cells. Amplification of TCR alpha and beta CDR3 regions from RNA used iRepertoire nested multiplex PCR. Input was about 85-450 ng of tissue mRNA or PBMC total RNA. Each CDR3 protein gets one entry after TCRdb re-called the multiplex PCR reads with MiXCR. The sample includes fewer than 250,000 distinct CDR3 sequences, around 32% of them seen just once. Sequenced sample: glioma tissue, nonneoplastic brain tissue, or PBMCs (not recorded which). The TCR originated in a human donor with low-grade glioma or glioblastoma, undergoing nonglioma brain surgery, or in good health (not recorded which).

The CDR3 loop reads CASSPWTSGESSYNEQFF. CDR3 DNA: TGTGCCAGCAGCCCCTGGACTAGCGGAGAAAGCTCCTACAATGAGCAGTTCTTC. The chain employs TRBV7-2 and TRBJ2-1; 10 positions match TRBD2. The junction had 10 bases not matched to a gene; V was cut back by 5 bases and J by 0 bases. Germline CDR1 and CDR2: SGHTA and FQGNSA. CDR3 length equals 18 residues.